This entry lists 28 T cell receptor beta chains sequenced from one sample in a study of early T cells in non-severe SARS-CoV-2 infection. TCRdb passed the 5' RACE reads through MiXCR, listing each CDR3 protein once. The table includes around 70,000 distinct CDR3 sequences, 12% detected once. The specimen sequenced was whole blood. These receptors all come from an adult who was a healthcare worker with PCR-confirmed SARS-CoV-2 infection or an uninfected control (not recorded which).

This clonotype was detected a few times. The chain links TRBV5-1 to TRBJ2-6; D is perhaps TRBD1 (5 bases). The V end lost 0 bases, the J end lost 0 bases, and 10 bases lay between the germline ends. The CDR3 length is 17 residues. CDR1 is SGHRS and CDR2 is YFSETQ in the germline V gene. This CDR3 is CASSLGQGFSGANVLTF. The CDR3 DNA sequence: TGCGCCAGCAGCTTGGGCCAGGGCTTCTCTGGGGCCAACGTCCTGACTTTC.

Comments on this clonotype: One end of the junction varies from germline; a read error may be responsible. This rearrangement joins TRBV3-1 to TRBJ1-5, with D unresolved. This CDR3 comprises 14 residues. CDR1 and CDR2 from the germline V gene are LGHDT and YNNKEL (reference sequence). CDR3 nucleotide sequence: TGTGCCAGCAGCGAAGAGACAAGTAATCAGCCCCAGCATTTT. Protein product: CASSEETSNQPQHF.

This rearrangement joins TRBV18 to TRBJ2-1, with 7 nucleotides matching TRBD2. There are 15 residues in the CDR3. Per germline, CDR1 KGHSH and CDR2 LQKENI. Losses at the gene ends were 2 bases for V and 5 bases for J; bases not matched to a gene: 6. CDR3 in DNA: TGTGCCAGCTCACCAGGGGCGGGAGCTAACAATGAGCAGTTCTTC. Amino acids: CASSPGAGANNEQFF.

This clonotype was recorded at least ten times. The V gene is TRBV5-1, the J gene TRBJ2-3; TRBD2 aligns across 10 bases. The CDR3 extends over 16 amino acids. V lost 4 bases, J lost 0 bases, and 5 bases stayed unmatched. CDR1 is SGHRS and CDR2 is YFSETQ in the germline V gene. The CDR3 DNA reads as TGCGCCAGCAGCGACCCGACTAGCGGGAGCACAGATACGCAGTATTTT. It codes for CASSDPTSGSTDTQYF.

This sequence joins TRBV24-1 and TRBJ2-1, with 12 bases aligning to TRBD2. The V segment lost 4 bases and the J segment 6 bases; nucleotides outside the gene matches: 6. The CDR3 runs to 16 residues. Germline CDR1 is KGHDR and CDR2 is SFDVKD. The CDR3 loop reads CATSEAGLAGSNEQFF. CDR3 DNA sequence: TGTGCCACCAGTGAGGCCGGACTAGCGGGATCCAATGAGCAGTTCTTC.

This clonotype was found a few times. V and J are TRBV18 and TRBJ2-7; D is unresolved. CDR3 length equals 15 residues. Trimming removed 4 bases at V and 0 bases at J, with 13 bases between. The germline gives CDR1 KGHSH, CDR2 LQKENI. The CDR3 region has the DNA TGTGCCAGCTCACTAGGGCCCGCGGACTCCTACGAGCAGTACTTC. Translation: CASSLGPADSYEQYF. The entire variable domain, with the rest obtained from reference TRBV18 and TRBJ2-7, is as follows: NAGVMQNPRHLVRRRGQEARLRCSPMKGHSHVYWYRQLPEEGLKFMVYLQKENIIDESGMPKERFSAEFPKEGPSILRIQQVVRGDSAAYFCASSLGPADSYEQYFGPGTRLTVT.

This clonotype has at least ten counts. This sequence joins TRBV20-1 and TRBJ1-5; possible D gene TRBD1, 5 bases. V was pared by 2 bases and J by 1 base, with 12 bases between. The CDR3 loop spans 15 amino acids. CDR1 and CDR2 from the germline V gene are DFQATT and SNEGSKA (reference sequence). CDR3 amino acids: CSARKGARSNQPQHF. The CDR3 nucleotides read TGCAGTGCTAGAAAAGGGGCGCGAAGCAATCAGCCCCAGCATTTT.

This clonotype was counted many times. The chain combines TRBV5-4 with TRBJ2-5; D remains unclear. CDR3 length: 14 amino acids. V lost 0 bases and J 5 bases, leaving 11 bases between the germline ends. Germline lookup yields CDR1 SGHNT and CDR2 YYREEE (reference sequence). The CDR3 reads CASSLVTVRETQYF. The CDR3 nucleotides are TGTGCCAGCAGCTTGGTTACCGTGCGGGAGACCCAGTACTTC.

The rearrangement uses TRBV25-1 and TRBJ2-6; the D is unclear. CDR3 length: 14 residues. Trimming took off 7 bases at V and 0 bases at J, with 7 bases between the two ends. Germline V CDR1 and CDR2: MGHDK, SYGVNS. DNA for the CDR3: TGTGCCAGCACCGACCCCTCTGGGGCCAACGTCCTGACTTTC. This translates into CASTDPSGANVLTF. The full variable domain, its missing parts supplied by reference TRBV25-1 and TRBJ2-6, is EADIYQTPRYLVIGTGKKITLECSQTMGHDKMYWYQQDPGMELHLIHYSYGVNSTEKGDLSSESTVSRIRTEHFPLTLESARPSHTSQYLCASTDPSGANVLTFGAGSRLTVL.

This clonotype appeared many times. The J gene is TRBJ2-3, the V gene TRBV20-1; 11 nucleotides align to TRBD2. The CDR3 is 15 residues long. Trimming cost V 5 bases and J 5 bases; bases outside gene matches: 9. The germline V gene has CDR1 DFQATT and CDR2 SNEGSKA (reference sequence). CDR3 protein: CSAGVLAGVGDTQYF. The CDR3 DNA reads as TGCAGTGCTGGAGTACTAGCGGGAGTGGGAGATACGCAGTATTTT.

The CDR3: CASLAGEYTGELFF. The CDR3 DNA reads as TGTGCCAGCTTAGCGGGAGAGTACACCGGGGAGCTGTTTTTT. This chain uses TRBV3-1 with TRBJ2-2, with 9 bases matching TRBD2. CDR3 length: 14 amino acids. The V gene's germline CDR1 is LGHDT and CDR2 YNNKEL (reference sequence). V lost 8 bases to trimming and J lost 3 bases; unmatched junction nucleotides: 4.

This clonotype showed up many times. CDR3: CASSVVDRAPDTQYF. As DNA, the CDR3 is TGTGCCAGCAGCGTTGTAGACAGGGCCCCAGATACGCAGTATTTT. This sequence joins TRBV9 and TRBJ2-3; the match to TRBD1 covers 7 bases. V gave up 2 bases and J gave up 4 bases; unmatched junction bases: 7. The CDR3 spans 15 residues. CDR1 is SGDLS, CDR2 YYNGEE, per germline.

This clonotype was picked up a small number of times. CDR3: CAWSVKSGKETQYF. DNA for the CDR3: TGTGCCTGGAGTGTGAAAAGCGGAAAAGAGACCCAGTACTTC. The chain couples TRBV30 to TRBJ2-5, with a possible D match to TRBD2 (5 bases). Trimming removed 0 bases at V and 3 bases at J, with 11 bases between. This CDR3 is built from 14 residues. The V gene's germline CDR1 is GTSNPN and CDR2 SVGIG (reference sequence).

This clonotype was recorded a few times. The gene calls are TRBV5-4 and TRBJ2-7; D perhaps matches TRBD2 (7 bases). Germline V gives CDR1 SGHNT, CDR2 YYREEE (reference sequence). V was cut by 6 bases and J by 0 bases, with 13 bases left in between. This CDR3 has 14 residues. In nucleotides, the CDR3 is TGTGCCAGCATGAAGGGGGGGCCCTCCTACGAGCAGTACTTC. It yields the protein CASMKGGPSYEQYF.

This clonotype was observed many times. The chain carries TRBV11-2 and TRBJ2-7; D tentatively fits TRBD1 or TRBD2 (6 bases each). The CDR3 sequence is 13 residues long. Deletions cut 7 bases from V and 2 bases from J, with 12 bases between. The germline V gene encodes CDR1 SGHAT and CDR2 FQNNGV. The DNA of the CDR3 is TGTGCCAGCACCTTGGGGGGCCCCTACGAGCAGTACTTC. Its translation: CASTLGGPYEQYF.

V usage is TRBV2 and J usage is TRBJ2-7; D remains ambiguous. CDR3 length equals 15 residues. Germline values: CDR1 SNHLY, CDR2 FYNNEI. Trimming took off 7 bases at V and 0 bases at J, with 16 bases between the two ends. CDR3 sequence reads: CASTAVSENSYEQYF. The CDR3 DNA reads as TGTGCCAGCACTGCGGTCAGTGAAAACTCCTACGAGCAGTACTTC.

This clonotype has a count of ten or more. The chain uses TRBV29-1 and TRBJ2-3; possibly TRBD2 for D (5 bases). Deletions cut 4 bases from V and 1 base from J, with 12 bases between. This CDR3 region has 14 residues. Germline V gene sequence: CDR1 SQVTM, CDR2 ANQGSEA. This CDR3 reads CSVGLQAGTDTQYF. DNA for the CDR3: TGCAGCGTTGGGTTACAAGCGGGCACAGATACGCAGTATTTT.

In this sample, this clonotype turned up a few times. The chain couples TRBV7-9 to TRBJ2-7; 10 bases fit TRBD1. The CDR3 extends over 14 amino acids. V trimming: 3 bases; J trimming: 5 bases; junction bases outside the gene matches: 4. Germline CDR1 is SEHNR and CDR2 is FQNEAQ (reference sequence). CDR3 loop: CASSFGTGVDEQYF. For the CDR3, the DNA is TGTGCCAGCAGCTTTGGGACAGGGGTAGACGAGCAGTACTTC. Looking up the rest from reference TRBV7-9 and TRBJ2-7 gives the full variable domain: DTGVSQNPRHKITKRGQNVTFRCDPISEHNRLYWYRQTLGQGPEFLTYFQNEAQLEKSRLLSDRFSAERPKGSFSTLEIQRTEQGDSAMYLCASSFGTGVDEQYFGPGTRLTVT.

The V call is TRBV7-6, the J call TRBJ1-1; D might be TRBD1 (6 bases). This CDR3 is built from 12 residues. Per the germline V gene, CDR1 is SGHVS and CDR2 is FNYEAQ. V shed 5 bases and J shed 5 bases, with 9 bases lying between them. CDR3 loop: CASSLTGTEAFF. Here the CDR3 DNA reads TGTGCCAGCAGCCTCACAGGGACTGAAGCTTTCTTT.

Concerning this clonotype: The junction departs from germline at one end; a sequencing error may be responsible. V and J are TRBV4-2 and TRBJ2-7; 10 nucleotides align to TRBD2. Per the germline V gene, CDR1 is LGHNA and CDR2 is YNFKEQ. CDR3 length: 14 residues. The CDR3 nucleotides are TGTGCCAGCAGCCAAGATGGGGGGGGACTAGCGTCTGACTTC. This encodes CASSQDGGGLASDF.

This clonotype was observed a handful of times. This chain connects TRBV7-8 to TRBJ1-6; 9 bases fit TRBD1. The V and J ends lost 4 bases and 8 bases, in that order; junction bases with no gene match: 3. Germline V lookup: CDR1 SGHVS, CDR2 FQNEAQ. CDR3 length: 14 residues. CDR3 in amino acids: CASSSRQGDSPLHF. The CDR3 DNA is TGTGCCAGCAGCTCGCGACAGGGGGATTCACCCCTCCACTTT.

V is TRBV12-3 or TRBV12-4 and J is TRBJ2-2; 7 bases align to TRBD1. The CDR3 is 14 residues long. Trimming cost V 7 bases and J 4 bases; bases outside gene matches: 6. The CDR3 DNA follows: TGTGCCAGCACCTGGGACAGCCCCACCGGGGAGCTGTTTTTT. It encodes CASTWDSPTGELFF.

In its sample, this clonotype was seen many times. The J gene is TRBJ1-4, the V gene TRBV2, with D uncertain. The CDR3 spans 13 residues. Germline values: CDR1 SNHLY, CDR2 FYNNEI. V lost 7 bases and J lost 5, with 11 bases in between. This CDR3 is CASNRRENEKLFF. In DNA, the CDR3 is TGTGCCAGCAACCGCAGAGAAAATGAAAAACTGTTTTTT.

The V gene is TRBV18, the J gene TRBJ2-1; 8 nucleotides match TRBD2. CDR1 and CDR2 (germline): KGHSH, LQKENI. The ends lost 2 bases at V and 1 base at J; junction bases unmatched: 1. The CDR3 contains 15 residues. The CDR3 protein is CASSPAGGSYNEQFF. The DNA of the CDR3 is TGTGCCAGCTCACCAGCGGGAGGATCCTACAATGAGCAGTTCTTC.

This clonotype was counted many times. The chain joins TRBV28 to TRBJ2-1, with D perhaps matching TRBD2 (6 bases). CDR3 length equals 16 residues. Germline lookup yields CDR1 MDHEN and CDR2 SYDVKM. With 1 base removed from V and 0 bases from J, the gap between germline ends came to 10 bases. The CDR3 region is CASSLLRGSSYNEQFF. As DNA, the CDR3 is TGTGCCAGCAGTTTATTACGGGGGTCCTCCTACAATGAGCAGTTCTTC.

Many counts were recorded for this clonotype. The chain employs TRBV19 and TRBJ2-1, with D maybe TRBD2 (5 bases). The germline V gene encodes CDR1 LNHDA and CDR2 SQIVND (reference sequence). V lost 2 bases to trimming and J lost 0 bases, with 8 bases between them. CDR3 length: 15 residues. The CDR3 loop is CASSIRGSSYNEQFF. The CDR3 DNA is TGTGCCAGTAGTATACGAGGGAGCTCCTACAATGAGCAGTTCTTC.

This clonotype was seen a handful of times. The chain is built from TRBV7-3 and TRBJ2-1; TRBD2 aligns across 10 bases. V lost 4 bases and J lost 4; bases outside the gene matches: 4. This CDR3 is 15 amino acids long. Germline-derived CDR1 and CDR2 are SGHTA and FQGTGA. Here the CDR3 reads CASSSSSGSYNEQFF. In DNA form, the CDR3 reads TGTGCCAGCAGCTCCTCTAGCGGGAGTTACAATGAGCAGTTCTTC. Together with reference TRBV7-3 and TRBJ2-1, the CDR3 gives the full variable domain: GAGVSQTPSNKVTEKGKYVELRCDPISGHTALYWYRQSLGQGPEFLIYFQGTGAADDSGLPNDRFFAVRPEGSVSTLKIQRTERGDSAVYLCASSSSSGSYNEQFFGPGTRLTVL.

This clonotype was picked up a small number of times. The gene calls are TRBV7-9 and TRBJ1-1; no reliable D call. The germline V and J ends were trimmed by 4 bases and 3 bases, with 15 bases remaining between them. Germline V gene data show CDR1 as SEHNR and CDR2 as FQNEAQ (reference sequence). This CDR3 has 15 amino acids. As DNA, the CDR3 is TGTGCCAGCAGCTCCCGGGCCCGAACCGACACTGAAGCTTTCTTT. Residues: CASSSRARTDTEAFF.